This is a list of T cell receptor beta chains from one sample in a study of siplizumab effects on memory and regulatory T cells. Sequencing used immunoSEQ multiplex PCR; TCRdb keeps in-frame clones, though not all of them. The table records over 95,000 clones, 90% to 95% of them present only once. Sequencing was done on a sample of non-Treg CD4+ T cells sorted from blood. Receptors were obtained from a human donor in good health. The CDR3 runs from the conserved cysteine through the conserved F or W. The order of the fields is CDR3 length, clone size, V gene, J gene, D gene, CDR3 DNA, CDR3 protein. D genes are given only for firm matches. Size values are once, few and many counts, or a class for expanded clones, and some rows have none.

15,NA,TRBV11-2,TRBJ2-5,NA,TGTGCCAGCAGCTTAGATCCAGCTACTGCGGAGACCCAGTACTTC,CASSLDPATAETQYF
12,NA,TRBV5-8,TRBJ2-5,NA,TGTGCCAGCAGCACTGGCGGGGAGACCCAGTACTTC,CASSTGGETQYF
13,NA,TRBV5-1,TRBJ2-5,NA,TGCGCCAGCAGCTTGGAGGGGGCGGGGGCCCAGTACTTC,CASSLEGAGAQYF
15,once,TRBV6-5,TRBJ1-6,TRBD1,TGTGCCAGCAGCCTGGGACAGGGACCAAATTCACCCCTCCACTTT,CASSLGQGPNSPLHF
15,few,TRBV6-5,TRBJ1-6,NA,TGTGCCAGCAGCCCCTCCTGGCAGGGGCTATCACCTCTCCACTTT,CASSPSWQGLSPLHF
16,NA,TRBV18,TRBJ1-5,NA,TGTGCCAGCTCACTTGCAGGAACACCTAACAATCAGCCCCAGCATTTT,CASSLAGTPNNQPQHF
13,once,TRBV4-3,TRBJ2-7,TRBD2,TGCGCCAGCAGCCAAGATCCGGGGGGCGAGCAGTACTTC,CASSQDPGGEQYF
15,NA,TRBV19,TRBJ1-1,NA,TGTGCCAGTAGTAAAAGGGGGGAGGTCATGGGTGAAGCTTTCTTT,CASSKRGEVMGEAFF
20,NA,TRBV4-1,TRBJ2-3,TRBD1,TGCGCCAGCAGCCAAGATCATCATGAGTCGGCAGGGGGCAGGCAAGATACGCAGTATTTT,CASSQDHHESAGGRQDTQYF
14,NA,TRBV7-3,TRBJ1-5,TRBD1,TGTGCCAGCAGCTCGGACAGGCATAATCAGCCCCAGCATTTT,CASSSDRHNQPQHF
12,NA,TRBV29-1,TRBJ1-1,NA,TGCAGCGTTGCAGAGACCTACACTGAAGCTTTCTTT,CSVAETYTEAFF
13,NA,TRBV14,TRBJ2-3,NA,TGTGCCAGCAGCCCCCCGCTGCGTGATACGCAGTATTTT,CASSPPLRDTQYF
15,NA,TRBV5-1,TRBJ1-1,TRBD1,TGCGCCAGCAGCCGAGTTGGGACAGGGGACACTGAAGCTTTCTTT,CASSRVGTGDTEAFF
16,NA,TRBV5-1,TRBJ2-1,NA,TGCGCCAGCAGCTACCTCGGGCAGAGCCTGAACAATGAGCAGTTCTTC,CASSYLGQSLNNEQFF
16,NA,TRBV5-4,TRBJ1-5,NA,TGTGCCAGCAGCCCCGAGGTTAGGGGAAGGAATCAGCCCCAGCATTTT,CASSPEVRGRNQPQHF
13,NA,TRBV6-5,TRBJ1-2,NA,TGTGCCAGCAGCCCCACAGGGAACTATGGCTACACCTTC,CASSPTGNYGYTF
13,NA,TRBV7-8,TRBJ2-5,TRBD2,TGTGCCGCCACCGGGGGGAGGAAAGAGACCCAGTACTTC,CAATGGRKETQYF
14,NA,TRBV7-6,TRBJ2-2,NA,TGTGCCAGCAGCTTAGGCCAGATAGCCGGGGAGCTGTTTTTT,CASSLGQIAGELFF
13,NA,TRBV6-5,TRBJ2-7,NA,TGTGCCAGCCGCGGGGGCGGCTCCTACGAGCAGTACTTC,CASRGGGSYEQYF
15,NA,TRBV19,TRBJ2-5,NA,TGTGCCAGTAGTATAGGGACTTCTGGTTCGGAGACCCAGTACTTC,CASSIGTSGSETQYF
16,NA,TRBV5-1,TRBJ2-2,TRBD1,TGCGCCAGCAGCTCGAAGACAGGGGGCGACACCGGGGAGCTGTTTTTT,CASSSKTGGDTGELFF
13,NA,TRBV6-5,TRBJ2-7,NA,TGTGCCAGCAGTCCCGGGACCCCCTACGAGCAGTACTTC,CASSPGTPYEQYF
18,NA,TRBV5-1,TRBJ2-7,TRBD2,TGCGCCAGCAGTAGCTTGACTAGCGGGGGCCAAAGCTCCTACGAGCAGTACTTC,CASSSLTSGGQSSYEQYF
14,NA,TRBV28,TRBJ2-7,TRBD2,TGTGCCAGCAGGAATAGCGGGGGAACGGGGGAGCAGTACTTC,CASRNSGGTGEQYF
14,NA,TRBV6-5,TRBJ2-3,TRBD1,TGTGCCAGCAGACAGGGGGGCGGGCTAGATACGCAGTATTTT,CASRQGGGLDTQYF
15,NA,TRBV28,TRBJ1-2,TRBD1,TGTGCCAGCAGTTTTAACGACAGGGGGGGCTATGGCTACACCTTC,CASSFNDRGGYGYTF
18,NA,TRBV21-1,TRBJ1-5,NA,TGTGCCAGCAGCAAATGCCCCGGGACAGGTAATAGCAATCAGCCCCAGCATTTT,CASSKCPGTGNSNQPQHF
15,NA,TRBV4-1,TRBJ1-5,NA,TGCGCCAGCAGCCAAGACAGGGGTAGCAATCAGCCCCAGCATTTT,CASSQDRGSNQPQHF
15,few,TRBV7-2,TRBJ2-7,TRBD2,TGTGCCAGCAGCTTAGTGTCGGCGGGGGCCTACGAGCAGTACTTC,CASSLVSAGAYEQYF
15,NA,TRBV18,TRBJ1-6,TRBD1,TGTGCCAGCTCATCACAACAGGGGGGTAATTCACCCCTCCACTTT,CASSSQQGGNSPLHF
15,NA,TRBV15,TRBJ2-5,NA,TGTGCCACCAGCAGAGAGGATCGTCAGCAAGAGACCCAGTACTTC,CATSREDRQQETQYF
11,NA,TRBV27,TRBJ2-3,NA,TGTGCCAGCAGTTTAGAAGATACGCAGTATTTT,CASSLEDTQYF
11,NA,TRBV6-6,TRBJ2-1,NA,TGTGCCAGCAGTCCCAACAATGAGCAGTTCTTC,CASSPNNEQFF
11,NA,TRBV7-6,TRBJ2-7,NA,TGTGCCAGCAGCCGCCCCTACGAGCAGTACTTC,CASSRPYEQYF
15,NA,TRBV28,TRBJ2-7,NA,TGTGCCAGCAGGGTTGATGTCGGGGGCGGGGAAGAGCAGTACTTC,CASRVDVGGGEEQYF